This is a list of T cell receptor beta chains from one sample in a study of blood T cell repertoires in COVID-19. The method was immunoSEQ multiplex PCR; TCRdb's version includes in-frame clones alone and lacks a portion of them. This table holds some 280,000 clones, 70% to 90% found once. Sequenced sample: peripheral blood. The receptors were gathered from a woman aged 55-70 years with acute or convalescent COVID-19. Both conserved end residues are part of each CDR3. The D gene is left open where the match is weak. Only some rows state a clone size, as once, few, many or a class for expanded clones.

CDR3nt,CDR3aa,abundance,d_gene,j_gene,v_gene
TGTGCCAGCAGTTTGGCGACAGGGTTTGATCAGCCCCAGCATTTT,CASSLATGFDQPQHF,once,TRBD1,TRBJ1-5,TRBV27
TGTGCCAGCAGCCCTTGGGAGGGTGGTGGCTATGGCTACACCTTC,CASSPWEGGGYGYTF,few,-,TRBJ1-2,TRBV7-2
TGTGCCAGCAGCCAGGGGACAGGGGTGGAGGAGACCCAGTACTTC,CASSQGTGVEETQYF,-,TRBD1,TRBJ2-5,TRBV5-4
TGTGCCAGCATATCTATACGGACAGGGCCACAAGAGACCCAGTACTTC,CASISIRTGPQETQYF,-,-,TRBJ2-5,TRBV21-1
TGTGCCACCAGCAGAGAGTCAGGTTCCTACAATGAGCAGTTCTTC,CATSRESGSYNEQFF,-,-,TRBJ2-1,TRBV15
TGCAGTGCTGGACAGAACGGGGAGCTGTTTTTT,CSAGQNGELFF,-,-,TRBJ2-2,TRBV20-1
TGTGCCAGTAACATGGGGAGGGACTCACGAGTCGCCGAGCAGTACTTC,CASNMGRDSRVAEQYF,-,TRBD2,TRBJ2-7,TRBV19
TGTGCCAGCAGCCGGGGACAGGGAGCTACCGGAAACACCATATATTTT,CASSRGQGATGNTIYF,-,TRBD1,TRBJ1-3,TRBV7-3
TGCAGTGCTAGTCCAGGGGGGACCTACGAGCAGTACTTC,CSASPGGTYEQYF,-,-,TRBJ2-7,TRBV20-1
TGTGCCAGCAGTTGGGGTTGGGACAGAGAGAACGAGCAGTACTTC,CASSWGWDRENEQYF,-,TRBD1,TRBJ2-7,TRBV6-6
TGTGCCACCAGCGCCACTAGCGGGGGGGGCTATTCCAGGGAGTACTTC,CATSATSGGGYSREYF,-,TRBD2,TRBJ2-5,TRBV24-1
TGTGCCAGCAGCTCCCGGGACACTGAATATGGCTACACCTTC,CASSSRDTEYGYTF,-,-,TRBJ1-2,TRBV7-9
TGTGCCAGTAGTCGTAACTATGGCTACACCTTC,CASSRNYGYTF,-,-,TRBJ1-2,TRBV19
TGTGCCAGTTCGACAGGGGGTAACTATGGCTACACCTTC,CASSTGGNYGYTF,-,TRBD1,TRBJ1-2,TRBV12-3/TRBV12-4
TGTGCCAGCCGACAGGGGTCCACTGAAGCTTTCTTT,CASRQGSTEAFF,-,TRBD1,TRBJ1-1,TRBV10-3
TGCGCCAGCAGCTTGGGGGATGACAGGGCCAACGAGCAGTACTTC,CASSLGDDRANEQYF,once,TRBD1,TRBJ2-7,TRBV5-1
TGTGCCAGCCGTCGACAGGGACGAAGTGAAAAACTGTTTTTT,CASRRQGRSEKLFF,-,TRBD1,TRBJ1-4,TRBV11-2
TGCGCCAGCAGCCAAGATGGGACTAGCGGGAGGCTTTACGAGCAGTACTTC,CASSQDGTSGRLYEQYF,few,TRBD2,TRBJ2-7,TRBV4-1
TGTGCCAGCACCCGACAGGGTTTAAACTATGGCTACACCTTC,CASTRQGLNYGYTF,-,TRBD1,TRBJ1-2,TRBV5-4
TGTGCCAGCACTGAGGGCCGACAGGTATCCTACGAGCAGTACTTC,CASTEGRQVSYEQYF,-,-,TRBJ2-7,TRBV2
TGTGCCAGCAGTTACGGACAAAAGAACACTGAAGCTTTCTTT,CASSYGQKNTEAFF,-,-,TRBJ1-1,TRBV6-2/TRBV6-3
TGTGCCAGCAGCGCCGAGGTCGAGCAGTTCTTC,CASSAEVEQFF,-,-,TRBJ2-1,TRBV9
TGTGCCAGCAGGAACCACCTGGGACAGGGGGCCGAAGCTTTCTTT,CASRNHLGQGAEAFF,once,TRBD1,TRBJ1-1,TRBV6-5